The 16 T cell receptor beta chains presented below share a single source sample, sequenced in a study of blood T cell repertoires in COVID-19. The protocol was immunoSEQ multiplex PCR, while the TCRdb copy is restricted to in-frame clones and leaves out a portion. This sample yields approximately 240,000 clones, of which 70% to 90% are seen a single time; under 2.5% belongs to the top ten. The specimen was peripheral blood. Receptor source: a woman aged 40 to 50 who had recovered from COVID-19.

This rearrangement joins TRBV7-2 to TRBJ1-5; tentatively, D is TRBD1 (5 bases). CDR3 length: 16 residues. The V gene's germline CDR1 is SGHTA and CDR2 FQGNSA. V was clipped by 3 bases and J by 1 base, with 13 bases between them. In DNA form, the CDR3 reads TGTGCCAGCAGCTTGGCGGGACCTTTGAGCAATCAGCCCCAGCATTTT. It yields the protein CASSLAGPLSNQPQHF.

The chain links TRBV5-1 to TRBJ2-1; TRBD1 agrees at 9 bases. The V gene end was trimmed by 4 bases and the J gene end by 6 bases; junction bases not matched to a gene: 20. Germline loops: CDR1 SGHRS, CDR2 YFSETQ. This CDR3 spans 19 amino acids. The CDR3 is CASSPGTGFGKFIRNEQFF. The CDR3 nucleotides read TGCGCCAGCAGCCCCGGGACAGGGTTTGGTAAATTCATCCGCAATGAGCAGTTCTTC.

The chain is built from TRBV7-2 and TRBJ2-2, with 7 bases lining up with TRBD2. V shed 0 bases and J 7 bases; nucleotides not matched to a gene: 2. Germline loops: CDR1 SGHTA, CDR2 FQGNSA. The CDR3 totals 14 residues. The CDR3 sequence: CASSLARDYGELFF. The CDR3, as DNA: TGTGCCAGCAGCTTAGCCCGGGACTACGGGGAGCTGTTTTTT.

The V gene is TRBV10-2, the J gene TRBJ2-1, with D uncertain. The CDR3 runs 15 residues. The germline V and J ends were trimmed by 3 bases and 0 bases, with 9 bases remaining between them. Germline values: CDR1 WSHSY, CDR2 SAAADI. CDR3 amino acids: CASSDVLRSYNEQFF. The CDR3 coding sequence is TGCGCCAGCAGTGATGTCCTCCGCTCCTACAATGAGCAGTTCTTC.

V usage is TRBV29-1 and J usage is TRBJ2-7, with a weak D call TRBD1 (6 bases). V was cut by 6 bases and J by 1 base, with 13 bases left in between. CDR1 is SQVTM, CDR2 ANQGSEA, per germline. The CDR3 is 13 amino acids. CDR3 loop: CSVKNRVSYEQYF. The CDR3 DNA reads TGCAGCGTAAAGAACAGGGTTTCCTACGAGCAGTACTTC.

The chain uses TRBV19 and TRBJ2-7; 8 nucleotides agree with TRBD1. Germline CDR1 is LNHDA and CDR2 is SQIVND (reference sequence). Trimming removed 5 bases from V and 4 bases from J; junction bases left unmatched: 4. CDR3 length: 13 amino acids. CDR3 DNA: TGTGCCAGTAGTCGGACAGGGCTGTACGAGCAGTACTTC. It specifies CASSRTGLYEQYF.

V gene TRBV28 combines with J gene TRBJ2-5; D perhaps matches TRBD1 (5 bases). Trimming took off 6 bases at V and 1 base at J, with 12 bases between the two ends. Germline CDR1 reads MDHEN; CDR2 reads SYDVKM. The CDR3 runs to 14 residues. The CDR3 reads CASSRARSQETQYF. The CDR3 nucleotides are TGTGCCAGCAGCAGGGCGAGGTCCCAAGAGACCCAGTACTTC.

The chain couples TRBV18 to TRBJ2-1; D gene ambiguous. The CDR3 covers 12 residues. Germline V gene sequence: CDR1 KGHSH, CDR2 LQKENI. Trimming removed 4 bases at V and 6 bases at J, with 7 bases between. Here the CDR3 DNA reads TGTGCCAGCTCACAGACACCCAATGAGCAGTTCTTC. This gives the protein CASSQTPNEQFF.

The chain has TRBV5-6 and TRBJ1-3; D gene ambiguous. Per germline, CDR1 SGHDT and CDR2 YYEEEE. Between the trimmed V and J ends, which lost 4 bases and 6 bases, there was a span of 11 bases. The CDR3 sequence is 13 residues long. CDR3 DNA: TGTGCCAGCAGCCCCCAACTAGAAAACACCATATATTTT. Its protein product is CASSPQLENTIYF.

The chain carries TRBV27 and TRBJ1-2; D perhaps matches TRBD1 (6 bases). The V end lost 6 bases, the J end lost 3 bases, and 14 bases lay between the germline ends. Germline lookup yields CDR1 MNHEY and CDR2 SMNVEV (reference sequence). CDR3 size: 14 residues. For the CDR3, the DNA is TGTGCCAGCAGCAACACCGGGACATACTATGGCTACACCTTC. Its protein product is CASSNTGTYYGYTF.

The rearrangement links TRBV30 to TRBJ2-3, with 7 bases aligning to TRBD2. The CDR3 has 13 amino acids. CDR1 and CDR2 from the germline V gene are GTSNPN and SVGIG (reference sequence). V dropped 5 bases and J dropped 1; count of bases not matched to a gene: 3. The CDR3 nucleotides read TGTGCCTGGGAGCTAGCGGGCACAGATACGCAGTATTTT. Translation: CAWELAGTDTQYF. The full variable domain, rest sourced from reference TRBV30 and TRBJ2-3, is SQTIHQWPATLVQPVGSPLSLECTVEGTSNPNLYWYRQAAGRGLQLLFYSVGIGQISSEVPQNLSASRPQDRQFILSSKKLLLSDSGFYLCAWELAGTDTQYFGPGTRLTVL.

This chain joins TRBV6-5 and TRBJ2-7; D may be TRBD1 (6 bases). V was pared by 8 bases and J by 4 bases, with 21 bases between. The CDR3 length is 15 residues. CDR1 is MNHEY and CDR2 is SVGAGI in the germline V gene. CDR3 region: CASGSTTGKAYEQYF. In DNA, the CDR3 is TGTGCCAGCGGGTCCACCACAGGGAAAGCTTACGAGCAGTACTTC.

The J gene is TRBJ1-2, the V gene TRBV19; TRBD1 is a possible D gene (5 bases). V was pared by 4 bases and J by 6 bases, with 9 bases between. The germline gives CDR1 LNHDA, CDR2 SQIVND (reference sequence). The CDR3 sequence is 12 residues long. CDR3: CASSSRVDGYTF. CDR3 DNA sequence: TGTGCCAGTAGTAGCAGGGTTGATGGCTACACCTTC.

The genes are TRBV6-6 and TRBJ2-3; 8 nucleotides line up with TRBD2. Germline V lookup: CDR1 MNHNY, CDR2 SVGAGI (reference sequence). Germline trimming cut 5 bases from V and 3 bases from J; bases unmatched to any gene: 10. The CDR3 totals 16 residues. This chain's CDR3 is CASSKNSGSVTDTQYF. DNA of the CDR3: TGTGCCAGCAGTAAGAACAGCGGGAGTGTAACAGATACGCAGTATTTT.

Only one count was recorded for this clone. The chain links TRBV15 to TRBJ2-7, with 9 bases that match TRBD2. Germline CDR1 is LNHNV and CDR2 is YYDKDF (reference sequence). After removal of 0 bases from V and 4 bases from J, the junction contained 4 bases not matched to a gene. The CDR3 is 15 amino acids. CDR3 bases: TGTGCCACCAGCAGAGATGTGCGGGAGGGGTACGAGCAGTACTTC. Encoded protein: CATSRDVREGYEQYF.

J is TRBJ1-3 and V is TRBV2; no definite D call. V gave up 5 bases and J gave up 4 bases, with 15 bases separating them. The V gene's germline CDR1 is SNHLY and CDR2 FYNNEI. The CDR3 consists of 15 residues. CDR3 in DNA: TGTGCCAGCAGTACCCCCGGGAACTACGGAAACACCATATATTTT. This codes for CASSTPGNYGNTIYF.